This T cell receptor (beta chain) was captured by sequencing in a study of blood T cell repertoires in COVID-19. Generated by immunoSEQ multiplex PCR, the TCRdb table keeps only in-frame clones and is missing some. In the table there are under 400,000 clones, more than 75% of which are singletons. This TCR was sampled from a woman aged 30 to 39 with COVID-19, enrolled during active disease. The sample consisted of peripheral blood.

The CDR3 nucleotides are TGTGCCACCAGTGAAGGGACAGGGGGATCAATAGAGACCCAGTACTTC. Protein product: CATSEGTGGSIETQYF. The chain couples TRBV24-1 to TRBJ2-5; TRBD1 agrees at 11 bases. After removal of 4 bases from V and 4 bases from J, the junction contained 7 bases not matched to a gene. CDR1 is KGHDR and CDR2 is SFDVKD in the germline V gene. This CDR3 region has 16 residues.